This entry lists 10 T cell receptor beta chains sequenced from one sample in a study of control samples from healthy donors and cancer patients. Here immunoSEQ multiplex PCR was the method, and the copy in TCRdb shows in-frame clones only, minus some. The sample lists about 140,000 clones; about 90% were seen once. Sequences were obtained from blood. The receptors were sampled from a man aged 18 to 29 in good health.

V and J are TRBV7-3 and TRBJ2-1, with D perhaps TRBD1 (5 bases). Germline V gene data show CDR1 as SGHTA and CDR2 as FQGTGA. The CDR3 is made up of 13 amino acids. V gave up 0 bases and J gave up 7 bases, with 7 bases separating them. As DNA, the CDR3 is TGTGCCAGCAGCTTAACGGGGCGAAATGAGCAGTTCTTC. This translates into CASSLTGRNEQFF.

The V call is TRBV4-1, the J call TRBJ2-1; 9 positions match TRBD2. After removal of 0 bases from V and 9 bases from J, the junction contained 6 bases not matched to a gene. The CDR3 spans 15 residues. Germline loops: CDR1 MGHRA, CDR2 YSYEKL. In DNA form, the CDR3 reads TGCGCCAGCAGCCAAGAGGGGGTAGCGGGGGCTGAGCAGTTCTTC. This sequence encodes CASSQEGVAGAEQFF.

The CDR3 bases are TGCGCCAGCAGCCAAGAGGGAGGGGGCGGGTATTCACCCCTCCACTTT. It yields the protein CASSQEGGGGYSPLHF. The chain carries TRBV4-3 and TRBJ1-6; 7 bases line up with TRBD1. Germline V gene lookup returns CDR1 LGHNA and CDR2 YSLEER. V lost 0 bases to trimming and J lost 8 bases; unmatched junction nucleotides: 7. The CDR3 has 16 residues.

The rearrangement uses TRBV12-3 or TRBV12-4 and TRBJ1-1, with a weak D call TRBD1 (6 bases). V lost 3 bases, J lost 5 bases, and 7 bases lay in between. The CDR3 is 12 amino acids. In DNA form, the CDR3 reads TGTGCCAGCAGTTTCCAGGGGACTGAAGCTTTCTTT. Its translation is CASSFQGTEAFF.

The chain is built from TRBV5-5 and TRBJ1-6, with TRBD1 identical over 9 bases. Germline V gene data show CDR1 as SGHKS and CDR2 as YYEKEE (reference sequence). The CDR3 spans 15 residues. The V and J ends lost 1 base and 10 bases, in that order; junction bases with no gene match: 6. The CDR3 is CASSLRQGVDSPLHF. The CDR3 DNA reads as TGTGCCAGCAGCTTGAGACAGGGGGTCGACTCACCCCTCCACTTT. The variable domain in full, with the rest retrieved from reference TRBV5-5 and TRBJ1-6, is DAGVTQSPTHLIKTRGQQVTLRCSPISGHKSVSWYQQVLGQGPQFIFQYYEKEERGRGNFPDRFSARQFPNYSSELNVNALLLGDSALYLCASSLRQGVDSPLHFGNGTRLTVT.

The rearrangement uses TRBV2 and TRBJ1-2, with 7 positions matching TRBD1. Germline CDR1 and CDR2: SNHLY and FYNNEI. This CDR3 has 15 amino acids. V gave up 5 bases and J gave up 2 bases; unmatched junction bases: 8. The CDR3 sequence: CASSSNRGENYGYTF. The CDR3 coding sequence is TGTGCCAGCAGTTCTAACAGGGGTGAGAACTATGGCTACACCTTC.

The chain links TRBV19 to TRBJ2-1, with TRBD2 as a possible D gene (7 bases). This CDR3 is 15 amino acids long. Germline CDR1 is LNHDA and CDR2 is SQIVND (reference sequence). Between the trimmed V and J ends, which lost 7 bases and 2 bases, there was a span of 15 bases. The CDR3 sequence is CASKMAGDTYNEQFF. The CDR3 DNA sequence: TGTGCCAGTAAGATGGCGGGGGACACCTACAATGAGCAGTTCTTC.

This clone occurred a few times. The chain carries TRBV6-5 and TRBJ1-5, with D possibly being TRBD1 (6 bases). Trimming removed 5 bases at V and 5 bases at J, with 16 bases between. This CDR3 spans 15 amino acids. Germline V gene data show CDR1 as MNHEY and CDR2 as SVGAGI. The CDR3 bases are TGTGCCAGCAGTCTCCTCCCGGACAGTCATCAGCCCCAGCATTTT. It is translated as CASSLLPDSHQPQHF.

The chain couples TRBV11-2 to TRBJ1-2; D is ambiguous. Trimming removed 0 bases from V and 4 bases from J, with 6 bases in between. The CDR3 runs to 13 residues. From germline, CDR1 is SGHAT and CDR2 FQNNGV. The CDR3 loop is CASSLDLAYGYTF. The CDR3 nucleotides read TGTGCCAGCAGCTTAGATCTGGCCTATGGCTACACCTTC.

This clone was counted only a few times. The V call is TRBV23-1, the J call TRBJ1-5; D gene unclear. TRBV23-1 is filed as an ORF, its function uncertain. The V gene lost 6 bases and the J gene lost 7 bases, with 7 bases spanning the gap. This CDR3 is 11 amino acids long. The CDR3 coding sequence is TGCGCCAGCAGACTTAGACAGCCCCAGCATTTT. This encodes CASRLRQPQHF.